These 5 T cell receptor beta chains originate from one sample sequenced in a study of cytomegalovirus exposure and HLA in healthy donors. 13 Jbeta primers and 60 Vbeta primers were used for the PCR. Method: immunoSEQ multiplex PCR; TCRdb's copy keeps in-frame clones and lacks some. The sample holds 100,000 or so clones, approximately 80% seen once. The specimen was PBMCs. Receptors originate from a man aged 25 to 40 in good health and CMV-seropositive.

The chain joins TRBV9 to TRBJ1-1; 9 bases are a match to TRBD1. With 4 bases clipped from V and 3 bases from J, the junction kept 10 bases outside the gene matches. This CDR3 comprises 16 residues. The germline V gene encodes CDR1 SGDLS and CDR2 YYNGEE. This CDR3 reads CASSRTGTGQYTEAFF. For the CDR3, the DNA is TGTGCCAGCAGCAGGACCGGGACAGGGCAATACACTGAAGCTTTCTTT. The variable domain in full, completed from reference TRBV9 and TRBJ1-1, reads DSGVTQTPKHLITATGQRVTLRCSPRSGDLSVYWYQQSLDQGLQFLIQYYNGEERAKGNILERFSAQQFPDLHSELNLSSLELGDSALYFCASSRTGTGQYTEAFFGQGTRLTVV.

The chain uses TRBV27 and TRBJ2-2; D call uncertain. The V end was cut by 1 base, the J end by 1 base, with 7 bases between. The CDR3 consists of 15 residues. The germline CDR1 and CDR2 sequences are MNHEY and SMNVEV (reference sequence). CDR3 nucleotides: TGTGCCAGCAGTTTATATCCCAAGAACACCGGGGAGCTGTTTTTT. It is translated as CASSLYPKNTGELFF.

This sequence joins TRBV7-6 and TRBJ2-1; no clear D gene. The CDR3 length is 14 residues. The germline V gene encodes CDR1 SGHVS and CDR2 FNYEAQ. Trimming took off 5 bases at V and 4 bases at J, with 12 bases between the two ends. CDR3 nucleotides: TGTGCCAGCAGCACCGGTCTAGATTACAATGAGCAGTTCTTC. It specifies CASSTGLDYNEQFF.

The rearrangement uses TRBV2 and TRBJ2-2; 9 nucleotides agree with TRBD2. The CDR3 length is 15 residues. The trim removed 8 bases at V and 4 bases at J, leaving 8 bases unmatched. The germline gives CDR1 SNHLY, CDR2 FYNNEI. In DNA form, the CDR3 reads TGTGCCAGCTCCGATAGCGGGAGTCCCACCGGGGAGCTGTTTTTT. Amino acids: CASSDSGSPTGELFF.

This clone was detected only a few times. The gene calls are TRBV6-1 and TRBJ2-3; the D gene is possibly TRBD2 (7 bases). Trimming left V 1 base short and J 5 bases short, with 13 bases between. The germline gives CDR1 MNHNS, CDR2 SASEGT. The CDR3 contains 15 residues. The CDR3 sequence is CASSEGGGPGDTQYF. The CDR3 nucleotides read TGTGCCAGCAGTGAAGGCGGGGGCCCGGGAGATACGCAGTATTTT.